One sample yielded the 21 T cell receptor beta chains listed below, sequenced in a study of OX40 agonist ivuxolimab in advanced cancers. Using immunoSEQ multiplex PCR, the repertoire was profiled, and TCRdb retains in-frame clones only, with some absent. The sample has about 76,000 clones, roughly 85% seen once. This material consisted of CD4+ or CD8+ T cells sorted from blood, taken in a trial of the OX40 agonist ivuxolimab. The receptors here all came from an adult with an advanced solid tumor such as melanoma, head and neck, liver or kidney cancer.

The V call is TRBV6-5, the J call TRBJ2-7; 7 bases line up with TRBD1. Germline V lookup: CDR1 MNHEY, CDR2 SVGAGI. CDR3 length equals 15 residues. V dropped 0 bases and J dropped 4; count of bases not matched to a gene: 6. As DNA, the CDR3 is TGTGCCAGCAGTTACTCGGGTAGGGGGCGGTACGAGCAGTACTTC. Amino acid sequence: CASSYSGRGRYEQYF.

The V and J genes are TRBV4-1 and TRBJ1-4; D call uncertain. Trimming removed 1 base at V and 4 bases at J, with 16 bases between. From germline, CDR1 is MGHRA and CDR2 YSYEKL. CDR3 length: 17 amino acids. DNA of the CDR3: TGCGCCAGCAGCCAAGCTATAAGTGGGCTGAGTAATGAAAAACTGTTTTTT. It yields the protein CASSQAISGLSNEKLFF.

V gene TRBV5-5 combines with J gene TRBJ2-5; D not resolved. Trimming removed 6 bases from V and 1 base from J, with 10 bases in between. Germline-derived CDR1 and CDR2 are SGHKS and YYEKEE (reference sequence). The CDR3 runs to 13 residues. The CDR3 DNA follows: TGTGCCAGCACCGGCAGCCCCCAAGAGACCCAGTACTTC. It codes for CASTGSPQETQYF.

Here the CDR3 DNA reads TGTGCCAGCAGCGGGGGGTTGACAGGGCGCCTTACCTACGAGCAGTACTTC. This gives the protein CASSGGLTGRLTYEQYF. The rearrangement uses TRBV5-5 and TRBJ2-7, with D possibly matching TRBD1 (7 bases). Trimming took off 4 bases at V and 2 bases at J, with 22 bases between the two ends. This CDR3 comprises 17 residues. Per germline, CDR1 SGHKS and CDR2 YYEKEE (reference sequence). Complete variable domain (other parts from reference TRBV5-5 and TRBJ2-7): DAGVTQSPTHLIKTRGQQVTLRCSPISGHKSVSWYQQVLGQGPQFIFQYYEKEERGRGNFPDRFSARQFPNYSSELNVNALLLGDSALYLCASSGGLTGRLTYEQYFGPGTRLTVT.

DNA of the CDR3: TGTGCCAGCAGCAACTTCTTCTCGAACACTGAAGCTTTCTTT. It is translated as CASSNFFSNTEAFF. The gene calls are TRBV21-1 and TRBJ1-1. TRBV21-1 is a listed pseudogene. This CDR3 is built from 14 residues.

CDR3 in amino acids: CASSGTGRVAFF. The CDR3, as DNA: TGTGCCAGCAGTGGAACCGGGAGGGTCGCTTTCTTT. This chain connects TRBV6-5 to TRBJ1-1; D is ambiguous. Trimming removed 5 bases at V and 11 bases at J, with 15 bases between. Germline V CDR1 and CDR2: MNHEY, SVGAGI. CDR3 size: 12 residues.

The chain joins TRBV18 to TRBJ1-4; D ambiguous. Germline V gives CDR1 KGHSH, CDR2 LQKENI. V was shortened by 3 bases and J by 0 bases, with 8 bases between the two germline ends. The CDR3 spans 15 residues. This chain's CDR3 is CASSPRSATNEKLFF. Written as DNA, the CDR3 is TGTGCCAGCTCACCTCGATCTGCAACTAATGAAAAACTGTTTTTT. The variable domain in full, with the rest retrieved from reference TRBV18 and TRBJ1-4, is NAGVMQNPRHLVRRRGQEARLRCSPMKGHSHVYWYRQLPEEGLKFMVYLQKENIIDESGMPKERFSAEFPKEGPSILRIQQVVRGDSAAYFCASSPRSATNEKLFFGSGTQLSVL.

The CDR3 DNA reads TGTGCCAGCAGCGGTGTCAGGAAGTCGGGGGAGCAGTACTTC. Its translation is CASSGVRKSGEQYF. The chain has TRBV7-2 and TRBJ2-7; tentatively, D is TRBD2 (5 bases). Germline V gene lookup returns CDR1 SGHTA and CDR2 FQGNSA. Trimming took off 5 bases at V and 7 bases at J, with 18 bases between the two ends. The CDR3 has 14 residues.

The chain joins TRBV7-2 to TRBJ2-7; possible D gene TRBD1, 6 bases. The length of the CDR3 is 14 residues. Deletions cut 5 bases from V and 2 bases from J, with 13 bases between. Germline CDR1 reads SGHTA; CDR2 reads FQGNSA. Written as DNA, the CDR3 is TGTGCCAGCAGCCCGTCGACAGGCCCCTACGAGCAGTACTTC. This translates into CASSPSTGPYEQYF.

This chain links TRBV11-3 with TRBJ1-1; TRBD1 might be the D (6 bases). The germline gives CDR1 SGHNT, CDR2 YENEEA. With 0 bases removed from V and 7 bases from J, the gap between germline ends came to 9 bases. This CDR3 is 13 amino acids long. CDR3 amino acids: CASSLDLRGEAFF. Here the CDR3 DNA reads TGTGCCAGCAGCTTAGATCTCAGGGGTGAAGCTTTCTTT.

This clone showed up just once. The chain recombines TRBV7-9 with TRBJ2-3; 14 bases fit TRBD2. With V trimmed by 5 bases and J by 6 bases, 7 bases remained unmatched. CDR1 SEHNR and CDR2 FQNEAQ come from the germline V gene (reference sequence). The CDR3 runs to 16 residues. The CDR3 here is CASSRAGLAGVDTQYF. The CDR3 DNA reads TGTGCCAGCAGCAGGGCGGGACTAGCGGGGGTCGATACGCAGTATTTT.

The chain combines TRBV5-6 with TRBJ2-1, with 14 bases lining up with TRBD2. Germline CDR1 SGHDT, CDR2 YYEEEE. The CDR3 has 14 amino acids. Trimming took 0 bases from V and 14 from J; bases not matched to a gene: 4. CDR3 nucleotides: TGTGCCAGCAGCTTGGTGGGGGGACTAGCGGGAGAGTTCTTC. It encodes CASSLVGGLAGEFF.

The chain has TRBV6-5 and TRBJ1-1; D gene unclear. Germline CDR1 MNHEY, CDR2 SVGAGI. Deletions cut 7 bases from V and 2 bases from J, with 8 bases between. This CDR3 is built from 12 residues. The CDR3 protein is CASTRLNTEAFF. The CDR3, as DNA: TGTGCCAGCACTAGATTAAACACTGAAGCTTTCTTT.

The V and J genes are TRBV7-3 and TRBJ1-1; D is unresolved. The V gene's germline CDR1 is SGHTA and CDR2 FQGTGA. Deletions cut 1 base from V and 5 bases from J, with 8 bases between. This CDR3 is built from 13 residues. CDR3 sequence: CASSLSTTTEAFF. The CDR3 bases are TGTGCCAGCAGCTTAAGCACAACAACTGAAGCTTTCTTT.

The chain employs TRBV7-8 and TRBJ1-5, with D possibly TRBD1 on 5 matching bases. Germline values: CDR1 SGHVS, CDR2 FQNEAQ. The CDR3 is 13 residues long. Trimming stripped 6 bases from V and 1 base from J, with 7 bases between. The CDR3 loop is CASSRQSNQPQHF. For the CDR3, the DNA is TGTGCCAGCAGTCGACAGAGCAATCAGCCCCAGCATTTT.

A few counts support this clone. CDR3 sequence: CATSPRGQGARNNEQFF. CDR3 coding DNA: TGTGCCACCAGCCCTCGAGGGCAGGGGGCGAGGAACAATGAGCAGTTCTTC. The J gene is TRBJ2-1, the V gene TRBV15; 8 nucleotides agree with TRBD1. CDR1 and CDR2 (germline): LNHNV, YYDKDF (reference sequence). The ends lost 5 bases at V and 5 bases at J; junction bases unmatched: 14. There are 17 residues in the CDR3.

The V gene is TRBV7-3, the J gene TRBJ2-2, with D maybe TRBD1 (6 bases). This CDR3 is 16 amino acids long. The V and J ends lost 2 bases and 1 base respectively, with 11 bases between them. CDR1 SGHTA and CDR2 FQGTGA come from the germline V gene. In DNA, the CDR3 is TGTGCCAGCAGCTTAGTGCAGGGGTTGAACACCGGGGAGCTGTTTTTT. Amino acid sequence: CASSLVQGLNTGELFF.

The chain employs TRBV9 and TRBJ1-4, with D possibly TRBD1 on 5 matching bases. This CDR3 spans 17 amino acids. The V and J ends lost 2 bases and 0 bases respectively, with 14 bases between them. Per germline, CDR1 SGDLS and CDR2 YYNGEE. CDR3 sequence reads: CASSVGVTPPTNEKLFF. Written as DNA, the CDR3 is TGTGCCAGCAGCGTGGGGGTTACCCCTCCAACTAATGAAAAACTGTTTTTT.

The rearrangement links TRBV30 to TRBJ2-1, with a possible D match to TRBD1 (5 bases). Germline V gene lookup returns CDR1 GTSNPN and CDR2 SVGIG (reference sequence). Deletions cut 2 bases from V and 3 bases from J, with 11 bases between. CDR3 length: 14 residues. DNA of the CDR3: TGTGCCTGGAGTAATACAGACAGCTACAATGAGCAGTTCTTC. Translating it yields CAWSNTDSYNEQFF.

The CDR3 DNA reads as TGTGCCAGCTCATCCGGCCAGGGGTACGAGCAGTACTTC. Translating it yields CASSSGQGYEQYF. J is TRBJ2-7 and V is TRBV18; D is possibly TRBD1 (6 bases). Germline CDR1 and CDR2: KGHSH and LQKENI. This CDR3 has 13 amino acids. With 5 bases removed from V and 4 bases from J, the gap between germline ends came to 12 bases. The full variable domain, rest sourced from reference TRBV18 and TRBJ2-7, is NAGVMQNPRHLVRRRGQEARLRCSPMKGHSHVYWYRQLPEEGLKFMVYLQKENIIDESGMPKERFSAEFPKEGPSILRIQQVVRGDSAAYFCASSSGQGYEQYFGPGTRLTVT.

The V and J genes are TRBV5-4 and TRBJ2-3; D is unclear. Germline V gives CDR1 SGHNT, CDR2 YYREEE (reference sequence). V lost 2 bases and J lost 5, with 15 bases in between. The CDR3 is 15 residues long. The DNA of the CDR3 is TGTGCCAGCAGCTTAAGCGCGGTAGCTGGAGATACGCAGTATTTT. It yields the protein CASSLSAVAGDTQYF.